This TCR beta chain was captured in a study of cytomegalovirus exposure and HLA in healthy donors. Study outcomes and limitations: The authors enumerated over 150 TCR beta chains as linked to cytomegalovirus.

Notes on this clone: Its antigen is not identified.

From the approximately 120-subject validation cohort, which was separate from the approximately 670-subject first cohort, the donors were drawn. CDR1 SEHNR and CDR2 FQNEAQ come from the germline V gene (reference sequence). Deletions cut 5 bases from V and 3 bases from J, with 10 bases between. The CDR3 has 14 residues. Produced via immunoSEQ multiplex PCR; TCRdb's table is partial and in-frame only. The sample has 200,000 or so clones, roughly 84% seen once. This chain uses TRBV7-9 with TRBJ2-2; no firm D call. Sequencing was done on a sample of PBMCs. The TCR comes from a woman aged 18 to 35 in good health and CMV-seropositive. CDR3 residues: CASSTRVYTGELFF. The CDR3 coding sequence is TGTGCCAGCAGCACCCGGGTCTACACCGGGGAGCTGTTTTTT.